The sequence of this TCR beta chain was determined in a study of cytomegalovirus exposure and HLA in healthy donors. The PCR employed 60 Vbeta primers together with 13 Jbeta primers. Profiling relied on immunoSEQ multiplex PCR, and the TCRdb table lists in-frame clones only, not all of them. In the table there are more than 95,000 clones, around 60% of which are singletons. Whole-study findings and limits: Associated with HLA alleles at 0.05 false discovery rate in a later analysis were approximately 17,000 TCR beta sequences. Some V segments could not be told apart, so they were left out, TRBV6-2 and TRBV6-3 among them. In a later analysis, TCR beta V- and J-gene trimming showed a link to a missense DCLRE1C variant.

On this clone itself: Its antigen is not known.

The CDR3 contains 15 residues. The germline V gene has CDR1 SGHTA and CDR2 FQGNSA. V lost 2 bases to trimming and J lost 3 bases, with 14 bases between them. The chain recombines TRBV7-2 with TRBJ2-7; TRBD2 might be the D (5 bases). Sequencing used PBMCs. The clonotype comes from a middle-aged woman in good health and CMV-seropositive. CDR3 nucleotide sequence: TGTGCCAGCAGCTTACGGTACGGGGAAGGCTACGAGCAGTACTTC. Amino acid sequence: CASSLRYGEGYEQYF.